The 17 T cell receptor beta chains presented below share a single source sample, sequenced in a study of coeliac disease. Profiling relied on immunoSEQ multiplex PCR, and the TCRdb table lists in-frame clones only, not all of them. In the table there are 3,500 to 4,500 clones, around 70% of which are singletons. The sequencing sample was made of intraepithelial lymphocytes from the gut. These receptors were taken from a man aged 25-45 years with celiac disease.

This clone was seen a single time. J is TRBJ2-2 and V is TRBV6-4, with 8 bases fitting TRBD1. The CDR3 has 13 amino acids. V dropped 9 bases and J dropped 7; count of bases not matched to a gene: 7. Germline CDR1 MRHNA, CDR2 SNTAGT. The CDR3: CARRQGYDGELFF. The CDR3 DNA reads as TGTGCCAGAAGACAGGGGTATGACGGGGAGCTGTTTTTT.

This chain uses TRBV9 with TRBJ2-5; the D is unclear. Deletions cut 0 bases from V and 6 bases from J, with 9 bases between. The CDR3 covers 13 residues. The V gene's germline CDR1 is SGDLS and CDR2 YYNGEE. CDR3 sequence: CASSVGDSKTQYF. The CDR3 DNA is TGTGCCAGCAGCGTAGGAGACTCGAAGACCCAGTACTTC. Full variable domain (missing parts from reference TRBV9 and TRBJ2-5): DSGVTQTPKHLITATGQRVTLRCSPRSGDLSVYWYQQSLDQGLQFLIQYYNGEERAKGNILERFSAQQFPDLHSELNLSSLELGDSALYFCASSVGDSKTQYFGPGTRLLVL.

This clone was seen once. The chain combines TRBV28 with TRBJ2-1; 8 bases align to TRBD2. V trimming: 1 base; J trimming: 7 bases; junction bases outside the gene matches: 12. The CDR3 runs to 17 residues. Germline V lookup: CDR1 MDHEN, CDR2 SYDVKM. In nucleotides, the CDR3 is TGTGCCAGCAGTTTATTTTTGGCCGGGAGGGCCGGTAATGAGCAGTTCTTC. Its protein is CASSLFLAGRAGNEQFF.

This clone showed up just a few times. The chain links TRBV6-5 to TRBJ1-4; D uncertain. CDR3 length equals 14 residues. V was clipped by 6 bases and J by 0 bases, with 8 bases between them. CDR1 is MNHEY, CDR2 SVGAGI, per germline. In nucleotides, the CDR3 is TGTGCCAGCAGGGAGTGGGCAACTAATGAAAAACTGTTTTTT. Translating it yields CASREWATNEKLFF.

J is TRBJ2-1 and V is TRBV18; 11 bases agree with TRBD2. Germline CDR1 KGHSH, CDR2 LQKENI. J was trimmed by 7 bases and V by 0 bases; bases with no gene match: 5. The CDR3 sequence is 16 residues long. The chain's CDR3 is CASSPPASGGSNEQFF. The CDR3 DNA reads as TGTGCCAGCTCACCACCGGCTAGCGGGGGGTCAAATGAGCAGTTCTTC.

The J gene is TRBJ1-3, the V gene TRBV7-9; D perhaps matches TRBD1 (6 bases). The CDR3 has 16 amino acids. Germline V CDR1 and CDR2: SEHNR, FQNEAQ (reference sequence). With 4 bases removed from V and 4 bases from J, the gap between germline ends came to 17 bases. The CDR3 nucleotides are TGTGCCAGCAGCTCCGGGACATCGGTTATGGGAAACACCATATATTTT. Translated, it gives CASSSGTSVMGNTIYF.

The chain couples TRBV10-2 to TRBJ2-5, with D perhaps matching TRBD2 (6 bases). Germline CDR1 is WSHSY and CDR2 is SAAADI. V shed 7 bases and J shed 5 bases, with 14 bases lying between them. The CDR3 extends over 13 amino acids. Written as DNA, the CDR3 is TGCGCCAGCAAAGGAGGTGGGGGGGAGACCCAGTACTTC. This translates into CASKGGGGETQYF.

The chain combines TRBV9 with TRBJ1-6; TRBD1 is a possible D gene (6 bases). Germline assignment: CDR1 SGDLS and CDR2 YYNGEE. Trimming took off 0 bases at V and 10 bases at J, with 11 bases between the two ends. This CDR3 has 14 residues. The chain's CDR3 is CASSVGGGQSPLHF. As DNA, the CDR3 is TGTGCCAGCAGCGTAGGGGGGGGACAATCACCCCTCCACTTT. The full variable domain, rest sourced from reference TRBV9 and TRBJ1-6, is DSGVTQTPKHLITATGQRVTLRCSPRSGDLSVYWYQQSLDQGLQFLIQYYNGEERAKGNILERFSAQQFPDLHSELNLSSLELGDSALYFCASSVGGGQSPLHFGNGTRLTVT.

The table lists this clone with a few counts. This rearrangement joins TRBV4-1 to TRBJ1-5; D is unclear. Trimming stripped 2 bases from V and 7 bases from J, with 9 bases between. This CDR3 spans 13 amino acids. Looked up from germline, CDR1 is MGHRA and CDR2 is YSYEKL. In DNA, the CDR3 is TGCGCCAGCAGCCAATTGGGAGAACAGCCCCAGCATTTT. Protein sequence: CASSQLGEQPQHF.

The chain carries TRBV28 and TRBJ1-4; possible D gene TRBD1, 5 bases. Trimming stripped 3 bases from V and 6 bases from J, with 14 bases between. The CDR3 loop spans 15 amino acids. Germline V gene lookup returns CDR1 MDHEN and CDR2 SYDVKM. The CDR3 reads CASSFIRENDEKLFF. Here the CDR3 DNA reads TGTGCCAGCAGTTTCATCAGGGAAAATGATGAAAAACTGTTTTTT.

The V call is TRBV18, the J call TRBJ2-1, with D unresolved. V shed 1 base and J shed 0 bases, with 13 bases lying between them. Germline V lookup: CDR1 KGHSH, CDR2 LQKENI. This CDR3 is built from 17 residues. Here the CDR3 reads CASSPRNAESSYNEQFF. CDR3 in DNA: TGTGCCAGCTCACCACGTAACGCGGAGAGCTCCTACAATGAGCAGTTCTTC.

J is TRBJ1-5 and V is TRBV10-1; D unclear. The CDR3 has 19 amino acids. Germline values: CDR1 WNHNN, CDR2 SYGVQD (reference sequence). V was cut by 6 bases and J by 3 bases, with 27 bases left in between. The CDR3 coding sequence is TGCGCCAGCAGGGCGAAGACTGCGCCCCTGGCGTATGCCAATCAGCCCCAGCATTTT. The encoded protein is CASRAKTAPLAYANQPQHF.

The chain recombines TRBV11-3 with TRBJ2-7; tentatively, D is TRBD2 (5 bases). CDR3 size: 15 residues. Germline lookup yields CDR1 SGHNT and CDR2 YENEEA. V was trimmed by 1 base and J by 1 base, leaving 11 bases between them. The CDR3 here is CASSLGAGESYEQYF. The CDR3 nucleotides read TGTGCCAGCAGCTTAGGGGCCGGGGAGTCCTACGAGCAGTACTTC.

The gene calls are TRBV28 and TRBJ2-5; TRBD1 aligns across 7 bases. J was trimmed by 1 base and V by 2 bases; bases with no gene match: 7. Germline V CDR1 and CDR2: MDHEN, SYDVKM. This CDR3 is built from 16 residues. The CDR3 DNA reads TGTGCCAGCAGTTTACCAACAGGGGTCTTCCAAGAGACCCAGTACTTC. Its protein product is CASSLPTGVFQETQYF.

V and J are TRBV27 and TRBJ2-3; perhaps TRBD2 as D (6 bases). Trimming left V 4 bases short and J 5 bases short, with 10 bases between. The germline CDR1 and CDR2 sequences are MNHEY and SMNVEV (reference sequence). The CDR3 is 13 residues long. The CDR3: CASSWGGGDTQYF. The CDR3 nucleotides read TGTGCCAGCAGTTGGGGAGGTGGAGATACGCAGTATTTT.

This chain links TRBV6-5 with TRBJ2-1; 9 nucleotides line up with TRBD2. This CDR3 region has 14 residues. V lost 6 bases and J lost 13; bases outside the gene matches: 13. Germline CDR1 is MNHEY and CDR2 is SVGAGI. The CDR3 coding sequence is TGTGCCAGCAGCCCTCGGGCTAGCGGGAATCCCCAGTTCTTC. Amino acid sequence: CASSPRASGNPQFF.

The chain recombines TRBV6-5 with TRBJ1-3, with D unresolved. The CDR3 runs 15 residues. Trimming removed 3 bases from V and 2 bases from J, with 11 bases in between. Germline V CDR1 and CDR2: MNHEY, SVGAGI. The CDR3 loop reads CASSYFGVTGNTIYF. CDR3 bases: TGTGCCAGCAGTTATTTTGGAGTGACTGGAAACACCATATATTTT.